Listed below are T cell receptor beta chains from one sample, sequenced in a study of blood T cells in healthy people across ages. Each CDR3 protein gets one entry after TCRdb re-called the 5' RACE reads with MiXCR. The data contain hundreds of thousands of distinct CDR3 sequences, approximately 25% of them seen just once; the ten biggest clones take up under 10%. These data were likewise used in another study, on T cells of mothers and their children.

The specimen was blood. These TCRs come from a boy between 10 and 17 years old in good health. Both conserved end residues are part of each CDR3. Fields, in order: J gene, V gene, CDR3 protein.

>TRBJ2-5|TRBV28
CASSFRGLAGEETQYF
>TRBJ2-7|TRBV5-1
CASSFVTSAFSYEQYF
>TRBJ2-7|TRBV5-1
CASSLWGQGTYEQYF
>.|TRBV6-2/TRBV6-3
CASSYLGFEQYF
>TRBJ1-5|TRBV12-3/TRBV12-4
CASSLAGFNQPQHF
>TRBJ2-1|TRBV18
CASSPPPRTSGNNEQFF
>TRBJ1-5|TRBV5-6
CASSAGQQYQPQHF
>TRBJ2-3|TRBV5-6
CASSPTSGWDTQYF
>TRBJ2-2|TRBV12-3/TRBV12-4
CASSFIGANTGELFF
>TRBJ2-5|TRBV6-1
CASSEPRREPQETQYF
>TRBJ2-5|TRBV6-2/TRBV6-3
CASRGGTSGSQETQYF
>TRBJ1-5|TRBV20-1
CSARSDRGYSNQPQHF
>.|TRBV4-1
CASSQGGTGGGLDEQFF
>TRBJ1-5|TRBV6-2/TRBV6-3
CASSYSPRDRGLIPHQPQHF
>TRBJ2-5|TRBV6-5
CASSTRGGMRETQYF
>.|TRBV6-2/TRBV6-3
CASSYSRVRSYEQYF
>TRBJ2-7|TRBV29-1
CSVFERQGNEQYF
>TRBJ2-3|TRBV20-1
CSAPAGPRDTQYF
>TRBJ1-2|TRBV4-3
CASSGGPGLFYGYTF
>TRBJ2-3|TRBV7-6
CASSLWAATDTQYF
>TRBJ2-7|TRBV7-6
CASSLADQYEQYF
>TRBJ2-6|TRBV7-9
CASSTGTGANVLTF
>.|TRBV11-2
CASSLDIALATYEQYF
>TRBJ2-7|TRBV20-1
CSARAASGGYEQYF